The 32 T cell receptor beta chains in this list originate from one sample, sequenced in a study of T cell repertoires in cytomegalovirus infection. TCRdb redid the calling of the reads with MiXCR, one entry per CDR3 protein. The profile shows hundreds of thousands of distinct CDR3 sequences, about a sixth of them singletons. Sample: PBMCs. These receptors originate from a human donor in good health (CMV status not recorded). Some clones in this sample may be carry-over from other donors' samples.

This clonotype was seen at least ten times. V gene TRBV7-2 combines with J gene TRBJ1-6; TRBD1 matches 9 bases. The V gene's germline CDR1 is SGHTA and CDR2 FQGNSA. The CDR3 totals 17 residues. V lost 5 bases, J lost 5 bases, and 10 bases stayed unmatched. CDR3: CASSQKVGTGNNSPLHF. DNA for the CDR3: TGTGCCAGCAGCCAGAAGGTCGGGACAGGGAATAATTCACCCCTCCACTTT.

There are many counts of this clonotype. The J gene is TRBJ2-3, the V gene TRBV7-8; D ambiguous. The CDR3 sequence is 13 residues long. Trimming cost V 5 bases and J 9 bases, with 15 bases left between them. Germline V CDR1 and CDR2: SGHVS, FQNEAQ. CDR3 protein: CASSTRLAGTQYF. The CDR3 DNA reads as TGTGCCAGCAGCACACGACTCGCTGGGACGCAGTATTTT.

The sample holds a few counts of this clonotype. The chain has TRBV6-1 and TRBJ1-6; tentatively, D is TRBD1 (5 bases). CDR3 length equals 13 residues. The germline CDR1 and CDR2 sequences are MNHNS and SASEGT. Trimming stripped 7 bases from V and 4 bases from J, with 8 bases between. Here the CDR3 reads CASKGSYNSPLHF. CDR3 sequence (DNA): TGTGCCAGCAAGGGGTCTTATAATTCACCCCTCCACTTT.

The V gene is TRBV7-8, the J gene TRBJ2-3; 9 nucleotides match TRBD1. Germline V gene lookup returns CDR1 SGHVS and CDR2 FQNEAQ. This CDR3 region has 16 residues. With 5 bases clipped from V and 2 bases from J, the junction kept 8 bases outside the gene matches. The CDR3 reads CASSPWDRAYTDTQYF. CDR3 sequence (DNA): TGTGCCAGCAGCCCCTGGGACAGGGCTTACACAGATACGCAGTATTTT.

The genes are TRBV2 and TRBJ2-1, with 8 bases that match TRBD2. Per the germline V gene, CDR1 is SNHLY and CDR2 is FYNNEI. Germline trimming cut 4 bases from V and 5 bases from J; bases unmatched to any gene: 16. CDR3 length: 18 residues. DNA for the CDR3: TGTGCCAGCAGTGTATCAAGCGGGGGCCTCCTAAGAGACAATGAGCAGTTCTTC. Translating gives CASSVSSGGLLRDNEQFF.

This clonotype was seen a few times. The genes are TRBV2 and TRBJ2-2; D is tentatively TRBD1 or TRBD2 (6 bases each). The CDR3 has 14 residues. With 4 bases removed from V and 5 bases from J, the gap between germline ends came to 11 bases. Germline CDR1 SNHLY, CDR2 FYNNEI. The CDR3 nucleotides read TGTGCCAGCAGTGGCGGGACACGGACCGGGGAGCTGTTTTTT. Translating gives CASSGGTRTGELFF.

CDR3 residues: CASSEVGAQPQHF. The CDR3 nucleotides read TGTGCCAGCAGTGAAGTTGGGGCACAGCCCCAGCATTTT. The V call is TRBV2, the J call TRBJ1-5, with TRBD1 as a possible D gene (5 bases). Germline loops: CDR1 SNHLY, CDR2 FYNNEI. This CDR3 is 13 amino acids long. V was clipped by 1 base and J by 7 bases, with 8 bases between them.

Many counts were recorded for this clonotype. The chain links TRBV7-2 to TRBJ2-1; 7 bases line up with TRBD2. The CDR3 runs to 15 residues. V lost 5 bases to trimming and J lost 2 bases; unmatched junction nucleotides: 6. CDR1 is SGHTA and CDR2 is FQGNSA in the germline V gene. The chain's CDR3 is CASSPGEGAYNEQFF. The CDR3 DNA reads as TGTGCCAGCAGCCCCGGGGAGGGAGCCTACAATGAGCAGTTCTTC.

This clonotype was counted many times. The chain couples TRBV7-2 to TRBJ2-3; no definite D call. Trimming pared 3 bases from V and 4 bases from J, leaving 11 bases between. The length of the CDR3 is 14 residues. The germline gives CDR1 SGHTA, CDR2 FQGNSA. CDR3 region: CASSLVGSSDTQYF. CDR3 nucleotides: TGTGCCAGCAGCTTGGTTGGGTCTTCAGATACGCAGTATTTT.

This clonotype was seen repeatedly, ten times or more. CDR3 sequence: CASSWTGGRYRTDTQYF. CDR3 nucleotides: TGTGCCAGCAGCTGGACAGGGGGCCGCTATCGGACAGATACGCAGTATTTT. The gene calls are TRBV6-5 and TRBJ2-3, with 11 bases identical to TRBD1. CDR1 and CDR2 (germline): MNHEY, SVGAGI. The CDR3 spans 17 residues. J lost 3 bases, V lost 6 bases, and 11 bases had no gene match.

The chain is built from TRBV18 and TRBJ1-4, with 7 bases fitting TRBD1. CDR3 length: 16 residues. Germline V CDR1 and CDR2: KGHSH, LQKENI. The V gene end was trimmed by 1 base and the J gene end by 6 bases; junction bases not matched to a gene: 8. CDR3 nucleotide sequence: TGTGCCAGCTCACCACAGGGGGCAAGGGCGGATGAAAAACTGTTTTTT. Amino acid sequence: CASSPQGARADEKLFF.

This clonotype was counted only a few times. This rearrangement joins TRBV29-1 to TRBJ2-7; D perhaps matches TRBD1 (5 bases). Germline values: CDR1 SQVTM, CDR2 ANQGSEA. V dropped 4 bases and J dropped 3 bases, with 25 bases sitting between them. This CDR3 comprises 17 residues. DNA for the CDR3: TGCAGCGTTGGAGGCGGCAGGGATAATTTGATCGGCTACGAGCAGTACTTC. It translates to CSVGGGRDNLIGYEQYF.

This chain connects TRBV6-2 or TRBV6-3 to TRBJ2-2, with TRBD1 matching 7 bases. The CDR3 contains 15 residues. V lost 6 bases, J lost 6 bases, and 10 bases stayed unmatched. Germline V gives CDR1 MNHEY, CDR2 SVGEGT. CDR3 loop: CASSTGTAFAGELFF. CDR3 coding DNA: TGTGCCAGCAGCACCGGGACAGCTTTCGCCGGGGAGCTGTTTTTT.

This clonotype has more than one count but fewer than ten. The rearrangement links TRBV20-1 to TRBJ1-5; D is uncertain. The V end lost 6 bases, the J end lost 5 bases, and 14 bases lay between the germline ends. CDR1 and CDR2 (germline): DFQATT, SNEGSKA (reference sequence). CDR3 size: 13 residues. The CDR3 region has the DNA TGCAGTGCCATCAGCGGGTTAGATCAGCCCCAGCATTTT. Residues: CSAISGLDQPQHF.

This clonotype was detected ten times or more. CDR3 in amino acids: CASTKGGADRRSFSPLHF. The DNA of the CDR3 is TGTGCCAGCACCAAGGGTGGGGCAGATAGGAGAAGTTTTTCACCCCTCCACTTT. The chain joins TRBV6-6 to TRBJ1-6; possible D gene TRBD1, 5 bases. Between the trimmed V and J ends, which lost 7 bases and 9 bases, there was a span of 28 bases. Germline loops: CDR1 MNHNY, CDR2 SVGAGI (reference sequence). The CDR3 runs to 18 residues.

This chain connects TRBV4-2 to TRBJ2-5; D could derive from TRBD1 or TRBD2 (6 bases each). The CDR3 spans 15 residues. In germline, CDR1 is LGHNA, CDR2 YNFKEQ. Trimming took 2 bases from V and 2 from J, leaving 12 bases between them. The CDR3 loop reads CASSQREGGQETQYF. The DNA of the CDR3 is TGTGCCAGCAGCCAAAGAGAGGGGGGACAAGAGACCCAGTACTTC.

This clonotype was seen only a few times. CDR3: CSAREASFEQFF. The CDR3 DNA follows: TGCAGTGCTAGAGAGGCTAGCTTTGAGCAGTTCTTC. The chain has TRBV20-1 and TRBJ2-1; TRBD2 might be the D (5 bases). Germline assignment: CDR1 DFQATT and CDR2 SNEGSKA (reference sequence). The length of the CDR3 is 12 residues. The germline V and J ends were trimmed by 0 bases and 9 bases, with 9 bases remaining between them.

This clonotype was picked up one time. The chain carries TRBV5-4 and TRBJ1-2; weak D call: TRBD1 (5 bases). The CDR3 contains 14 residues. Germline V gene sequence: CDR1 SGHNT, CDR2 YYREEE (reference sequence). V lost 1 base and J 11 bases, leaving 18 bases between the germline ends. The CDR3 sequence: CASSLPGGGQLYTF. The CDR3 DNA sequence: TGTGCCAGCAGCTTGCCGGGGGGAGGGCAGCTTTACACCTTC.

The chain links TRBV12-3 or TRBV12-4 to TRBJ2-3; D uncertain. V was shortened by 2 bases and J by 2 bases, with 8 bases between the two germline ends. The CDR3 sequence is 14 residues long. The CDR3 loop reads CASSLRVDTDTQYF. The CDR3 nucleotides read TGTGCCAGCAGTTTACGGGTAGACACAGATACGCAGTATTTT.

This clonotype has ten or more counts. CDR3: CASSRTRQGWATDTQYF. CDR3 DNA: TGTGCCAGCAGTCGGACTCGACAGGGTTGGGCCACAGATACGCAGTATTTT. This chain joins TRBV6-5 and TRBJ2-3; the match to TRBD1 covers 7 bases. CDR3 length equals 17 residues. The germline V gene encodes CDR1 MNHEY and CDR2 SVGAGI. The V and J ends lost 5 bases and 2 bases, in that order; junction bases with no gene match: 13.

This clonotype has at least ten counts. J is TRBJ1-6 and V is TRBV12-3 or TRBV12-4; D uncertain. V was cut by 6 bases and J by 7 bases, with 7 bases left in between. The length of the CDR3 is 12 residues. CDR3 bases: TGTGCCAGCAGAAACATGAATTCACCCCTCCACTTT. This encodes CASRNMNSPLHF.

This clonotype was recorded many times. V is TRBV25-1 and J is TRBJ2-5; TRBD2 is a possible D gene (8 bases). The CDR3 length is 14 residues. Germline V lookup: CDR1 MGHDK, CDR2 SYGVNS. V lost 6 bases and J lost 2, with 13 bases in between. CDR3 DNA sequence: TGTGCCAGCAGCCGGGAGGGGGCTCAAGAGACCCAGTACTTC. It encodes CASSREGAQETQYF.

This clonotype was recorded many times. This chain uses TRBV11-2 with TRBJ2-3; 7 bases are shared with TRBD1. The CDR3 is 16 amino acids. Looked up from germline, CDR1 is SGHAT and CDR2 is FQNNGV. Trimming removed 5 bases from V and 0 bases from J; junction bases left unmatched: 8. The DNA of the CDR3 is TGTGCCAGCAGCCCGAGACAGGGATGGAGCACAGATACGCAGTATTTT. The encoded protein is CASSPRQGWSTDTQYF.

J is TRBJ1-3 and V is TRBV6-4; D gene uncertain. Germline-derived CDR1 and CDR2 are MRHNA and SNTAGT. The CDR3 contains 11 residues. Trimming took 5 bases from V and 8 from J, leaving 7 bases between them. The CDR3 sequence: CASSYQDTIYF. CDR3 nucleotides: TGTGCCAGCAGTTACCAGGACACCATATATTTT.

In its sample, this clonotype was seen many times. The chain recombines TRBV10-3 with TRBJ2-7; perhaps D is TRBD1 or TRBD2 (5 bases each). The CDR3 has 15 amino acids. V lost 2 bases, J lost 4 bases, and 15 bases lay in between. Looked up from germline, CDR1 is ENHRY and CDR2 is SYGVKD. This chain's CDR3 is CAISEPSQGDYEQYF. DNA of the CDR3: TGTGCCATCAGTGAGCCCAGTCAGGGAGATTACGAGCAGTACTTC.

The V call is TRBV19, the J call TRBJ2-5; weak D call: TRBD1 (5 bases). Germline CDR1 is LNHDA and CDR2 is SQIVND (reference sequence). V gave up 3 bases and J gave up 2 bases, with 16 bases separating them. The CDR3 consists of 16 residues. DNA of the CDR3: TGTGCCAGTAGTATCGGAGTAGGGGCAAGACAAGAGACCCAGTACTTC. It codes for CASSIGVGARQETQYF.

The table lists this clonotype with a few counts. One junction end disagrees with the germline gene, perhaps due to a read error. V and J are TRBV20-1 and TRBJ1-1, with D uncertain. CDR3 length: 10 residues. Germline CDR1 and CDR2: DFQATT and SNEGSKA (reference sequence). The DNA for the CDR3 is TGCAGTGTTAGAACTACTGAAGCTTTCTTT. Residues: CSVRTTEAFF.

The chain links TRBV20-1 to TRBJ1-1, with D perhaps TRBD1 (5 bases). Trimming pared 7 bases from V and 1 base from J, leaving 10 bases between. The CDR3 consists of 12 residues. Germline V gives CDR1 DFQATT, CDR2 SNEGSKA (reference sequence). CDR3 DNA: TGCAGTGGGGGGGGAGAGAACACTGAAGCTTTCTTT. This codes for CSGGGENTEAFF.

The V gene is TRBV6-6, the J gene TRBJ2-2; D might be TRBD2 (5 bases). The germline V gene encodes CDR1 MNHNY and CDR2 SVGAGI (reference sequence). V lost 6 bases and J lost 0, with 23 bases in between. This CDR3 is built from 19 residues. CDR3 region: CASRPLRVTNNTNTGELFF. The DNA of the CDR3 is TGTGCCAGCAGACCGCTCCGGGTGACTAACAATACGAACACCGGGGAGCTGTTTTTT.

A remark on this clonotype: It is likely a read error, because the conserved phenylalanine at the end of the CDR3 is missing. No DNA is shown, since the ends of the CDR3 on it are uncertain; the CDR3 is the one TCRdb lists. The CDR3 protein is CASSLNRVA. This rearrangement joins TRBV9 to TRBJ2-7. The CDR3 sequence runs 9 residues, both termini included. The V gene's germline CDR1 is SGDLS and CDR2 YYNGEE.

V is TRBV28 and J is TRBJ2-1, with D uncertain. The CDR3 has 16 amino acids. Per the germline V gene, CDR1 is MDHEN and CDR2 is SYDVKM. The V end lost 2 bases, the J end lost 9 bases, and 20 bases lay between the germline ends. Here the CDR3 DNA reads TGTGCCAGCAGTTTAGACCCCCGGGTACCGGAAACTGAGCAGTTCTTC. Translation: CASSLDPRVPETEQFF.

This clonotype was seen at least ten times. The J gene is TRBJ2-3, the V gene TRBV7-2, with 8 bases aligning to TRBD2. This CDR3 region has 15 residues. CDR1 and CDR2 from the germline V gene are SGHTA and FQGNSA. With V trimmed by 5 bases and J by 5 bases, 9 bases remained unmatched. CDR3 nucleotide sequence: TGTGCCAGCAGCCCTCAGAGCGGGGGTGGAGATACGCAGTATTTT. This codes for CASSPQSGGGDTQYF.